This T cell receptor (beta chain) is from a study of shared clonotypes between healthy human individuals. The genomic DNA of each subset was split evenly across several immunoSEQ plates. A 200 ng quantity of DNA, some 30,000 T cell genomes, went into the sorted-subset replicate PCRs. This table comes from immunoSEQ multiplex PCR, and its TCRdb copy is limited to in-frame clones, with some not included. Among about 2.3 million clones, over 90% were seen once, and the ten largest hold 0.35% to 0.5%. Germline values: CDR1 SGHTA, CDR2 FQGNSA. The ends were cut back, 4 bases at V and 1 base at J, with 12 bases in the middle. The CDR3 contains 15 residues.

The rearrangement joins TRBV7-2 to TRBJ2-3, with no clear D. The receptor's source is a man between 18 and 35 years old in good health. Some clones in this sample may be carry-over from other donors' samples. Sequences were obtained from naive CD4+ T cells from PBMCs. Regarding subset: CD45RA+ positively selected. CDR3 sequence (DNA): TGTGCCAGCAGCTCATCGGTTAGGGGCACAGATACGCAGTATTTT. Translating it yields CASSSSVRGTDTQYF. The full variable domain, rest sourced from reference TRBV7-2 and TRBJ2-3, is GAGVSQSPSNKVTEKGKDVELRCDPISGHTALYWYRQSLGQGLEFLIYFQGNSAPDKSGLPSDRFSAERTGGSVSTLTIQRTQQEDSAVYLCASSSSVRGTDTQYFGPGTRLTVL.